The sequence of this TCR beta chain was determined in a study of Graves' ophthalmopathy and Graves' hyperthyroidism. The CDR3 length is 14 residues. With V trimmed by 5 bases and J by 8 bases, 2 bases remained unmatched. The authors amplified TCR beta CDR3 regions, and they did so from RNA transcripts for repertoire sequencing. In the first round, RT-PCR was carried out with HTBI primers, and a multiplex PCR formed the second round. MiXCR, applied by TCRdb to the multiplex PCR reads, yields one record per CDR3 protein. The data show under 350,000 distinct CDR3 sequences, 15% to 20% seen once. Moderate-to-severe activity, with CAS ≥3, NOSPECS ≥4 and duration under 3 months, characterized the donors with ophthalmopathy. Clinical symptoms, serum thyroxine, TRAb, thyroid ultrasound and orbital computed tomography determined diagnosis. This clonotype was counted many times. A much larger clone differs by one base, so this may be a read error.

The sequenced material came from peripheral blood. The TCR sequence derives from an adult man with Graves' ophthalmopathy. The chain combines TRBV12-3 or TRBV12-4 with TRBJ2-3, with TRBD2 identical over 15 bases. CDR3 loop: CASSGLAGGGTQYF. The CDR3 nucleotides read TGTGCCAGCAGTGGACTAGCGGGGGGGGGTACGCAGTATTTT.